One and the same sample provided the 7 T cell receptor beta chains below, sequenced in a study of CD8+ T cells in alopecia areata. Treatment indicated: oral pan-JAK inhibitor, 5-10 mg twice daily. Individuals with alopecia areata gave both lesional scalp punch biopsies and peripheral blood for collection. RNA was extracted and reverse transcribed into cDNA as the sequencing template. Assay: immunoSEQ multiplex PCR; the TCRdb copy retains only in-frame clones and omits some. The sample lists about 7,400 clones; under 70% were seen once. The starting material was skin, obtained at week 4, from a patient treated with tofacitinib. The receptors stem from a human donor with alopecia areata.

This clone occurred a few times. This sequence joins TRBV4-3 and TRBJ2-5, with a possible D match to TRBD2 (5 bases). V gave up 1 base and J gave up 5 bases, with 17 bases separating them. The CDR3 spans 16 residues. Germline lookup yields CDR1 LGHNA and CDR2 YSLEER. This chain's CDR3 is CASSQVLDSHGETQYF. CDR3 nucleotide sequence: TGCGCCAGCAGCCAAGTTCTGGACTCCCACGGGGAGACCCAGTACTTC.

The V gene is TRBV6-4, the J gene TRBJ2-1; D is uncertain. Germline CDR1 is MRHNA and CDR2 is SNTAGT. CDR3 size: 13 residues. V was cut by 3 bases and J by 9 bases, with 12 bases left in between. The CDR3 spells CASSDWANGEQFF. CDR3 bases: TGTGCCAGCAGTGATTGGGCCAACGGTGAGCAGTTCTTC.

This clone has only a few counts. This CDR3 reads CAWTDSYEQYF. As DNA, the CDR3 is TGTGCCTGGACAGACTCCTACGAGCAGTACTTC. The gene calls are TRBV30 and TRBJ2-7; D is undetermined. The CDR3 extends over 11 amino acids. Germline CDR1 and CDR2: GTSNPN and SVGIG (reference sequence). Trimming stripped 4 bases from V and 0 bases from J, with 4 bases between.

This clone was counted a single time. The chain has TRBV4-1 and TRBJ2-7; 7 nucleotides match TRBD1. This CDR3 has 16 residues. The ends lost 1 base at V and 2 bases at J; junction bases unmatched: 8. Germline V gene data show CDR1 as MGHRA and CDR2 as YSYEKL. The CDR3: CASSQGLGQVPYEQYF. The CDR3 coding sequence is TGCGCCAGCAGCCAAGGTCTCGGACAGGTCCCCTACGAGCAGTACTTC.

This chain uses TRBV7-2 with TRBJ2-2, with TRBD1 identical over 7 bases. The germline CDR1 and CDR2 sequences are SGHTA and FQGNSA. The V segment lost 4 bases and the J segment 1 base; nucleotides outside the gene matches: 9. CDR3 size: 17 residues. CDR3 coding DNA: TGTGCCAGCAGCTCTCTTCCCGGGACAGTGAACACCGGGGAGCTGTTTTTT. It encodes CASSSLPGTVNTGELFF.

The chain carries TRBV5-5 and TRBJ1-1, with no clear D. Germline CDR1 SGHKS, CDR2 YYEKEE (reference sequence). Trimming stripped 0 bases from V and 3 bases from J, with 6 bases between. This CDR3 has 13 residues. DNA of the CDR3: TGTGCCAGCAGCTTGGCTTCGGACACTGAAGCTTTCTTT. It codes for CASSLASDTEAFF.

CDR3 coding DNA: TGTGCCAGCAGCTTCAATACCGACAGCTACGAGCAGTACTTC. Its protein is CASSFNTDSYEQYF. This chain connects TRBV11-2 to TRBJ2-7; D is possibly TRBD1 (5 bases). Looked up from germline, CDR1 is SGHAT and CDR2 is FQNNGV. The CDR3 covers 14 residues. V dropped 3 bases and J dropped 3 bases, with 12 bases sitting between them.